The next 5 T cell receptor beta chains were all read from a single sample in a study of blood T cell repertoires in COVID-19. Using immunoSEQ multiplex PCR, the repertoire was profiled, and TCRdb retains in-frame clones only, with some absent. The sample has 71,000 or so clones, over 75% seen once. Sample: peripheral blood. These receptors were obtained from a man in his fifties or sixties with acute or convalescent COVID-19.

The DNA for the CDR3 is TGTGCCAGCAGCCATACGGGACAGGGGGAGCTGTTTTTT. Its protein product is CASSHTGQGELFF. This rearrangement joins TRBV3-1 (or the pseudogene TRBV3-2) to TRBJ2-2; 7 nucleotides match TRBD1. The CDR3 covers 13 residues. Germline CDR1 and CDR2: LGHDT and YNNKEL (reference sequence). V dropped 3 bases and J dropped 8; count of bases not matched to a gene: 3.

The genes are TRBV3-1 (or the pseudogene TRBV3-2) and TRBJ1-5; D is unresolved. Trimming left V 0 bases short and J 2 bases short, with 5 bases between. The germline gives CDR1 LGHDT, CDR2 YNNKEL (reference sequence). There are 14 residues in the CDR3. The chain's CDR3 is CASSQDRGNQPQHF. The DNA for the CDR3 is TGTGCCAGCAGCCAAGATCGAGGCAATCAGCCCCAGCATTTT.

This clone was observed a few times. The chain employs TRBV2 and TRBJ2-5; 7 bases agree with TRBD1. CDR1 and CDR2 (germline): SNHLY, FYNNEI. The CDR3 is made up of 12 amino acids. V gave up 4 bases and J gave up 4 bases; unmatched junction bases: 0. The CDR3 reads CASSGQGETQYF. CDR3 bases: TGTGCCAGCAGTGGACAGGGAGAGACCCAGTACTTC.

The J gene is TRBJ2-1, the V gene TRBV6-1; D is unresolved. The V and J ends lost 0 bases and 5 bases respectively, with 11 bases between them. The CDR3 spans 15 residues. Germline-derived CDR1 and CDR2 are MNHNS and SASEGT. The CDR3 nucleotides read TGTGCCAGCAGTGAAGCTAGTGAACCCCACAATGAGCAGTTCTTC. Translated: CASSEASEPHNEQFF.

The chain couples TRBV12-5 to TRBJ1-1; 11 positions agree with TRBD1. The CDR3 contains 14 residues. Germline CDR1 LGHNT, CDR2 FRNRAP. V shed 4 bases, J shed 4 bases, and the junction held 2 bases outside the gene matches. CDR3 loop: CASGSGTGGTEAFF. CDR3 DNA sequence: TGTGCTAGTGGTTCCGGGACAGGGGGCACTGAAGCTTTCTTT.